This T cell receptor beta chain originates from a study of blood T cells in healthy people across ages. Germline values: CDR1 WNHNN, CDR2 SYGVQD (reference sequence). The V gene lost 4 bases and the J gene lost 0 bases, with 19 bases spanning the gap. The CDR3 totals 18 residues. It was with a sample-barcoded 5' primer and a J-beta primer mix that a second PCR of about 7 to 12 cycles was run. TCRdb passed the 5' RACE reads through MiXCR, listing each CDR3 protein once. The data contain approximately 600,000 distinct CDR3 sequences, 58% of them singletons. The receptor's source is a man between 60 and 75 years old in good health. The sample taken for sequencing was blood. The chain employs TRBV10-1 and TRBJ2-4; a possible D gene is TRBD2 (6 bases). The CDR3 loop reads CASSVGGSGPIAKNIQYF. CDR3 sequence (DNA): TGCGCCAGCAGTGTTGGAGGGTCGGGACCCATAGCCAAAAACATTCAGTACTTC.